This T cell receptor beta chain was captured by sequencing in a study of T cell repertoires in ileal Crohn's disease. Notes on the study in general: Endoscopic recurrence occurred in every patient whose clonality exceeded 26.8%.

Worth noting for this clone: Antigen specificity is unknown.

This table comes from immunoSEQ multiplex PCR, and its TCRdb copy is limited to in-frame clones, with some not included. The data contain approximately 11,000 clones, around 80% of them singletons. The junction had 5 bases not matched to a gene; V was cut back by 5 bases and J by 3 bases. CDR1 is SGHNT, CDR2 YENEEA, per germline. This CDR3 is 14 amino acids long. The receptor's source is an adult with Crohn's disease. This rearrangement joins TRBV11-3 to TRBJ2-3; 7 bases agree with TRBD2. Input material: ileal tissue. As DNA, the CDR3 is TGTGCCAGCAGCCGCGATAGCGGGACAGATACGCAGTATTTT. Amino acids: CASSRDSGTDTQYF.